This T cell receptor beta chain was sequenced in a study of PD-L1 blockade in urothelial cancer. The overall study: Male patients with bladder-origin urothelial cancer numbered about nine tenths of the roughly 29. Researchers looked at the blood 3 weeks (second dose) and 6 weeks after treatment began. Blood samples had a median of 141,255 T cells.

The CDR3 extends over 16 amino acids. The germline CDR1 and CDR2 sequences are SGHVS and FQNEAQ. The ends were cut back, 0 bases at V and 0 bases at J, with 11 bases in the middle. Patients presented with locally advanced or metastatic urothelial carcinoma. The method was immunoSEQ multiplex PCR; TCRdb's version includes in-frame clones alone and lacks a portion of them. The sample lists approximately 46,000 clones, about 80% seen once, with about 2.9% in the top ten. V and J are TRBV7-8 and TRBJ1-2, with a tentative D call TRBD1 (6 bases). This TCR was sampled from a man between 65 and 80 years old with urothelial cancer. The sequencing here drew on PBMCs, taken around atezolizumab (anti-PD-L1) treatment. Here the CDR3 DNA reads TGTGCCAGCAGCTTAGCGGGCAGGGGAGCTAACTATGGCTACACCTTC. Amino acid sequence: CASSLAGRGANYGYTF.